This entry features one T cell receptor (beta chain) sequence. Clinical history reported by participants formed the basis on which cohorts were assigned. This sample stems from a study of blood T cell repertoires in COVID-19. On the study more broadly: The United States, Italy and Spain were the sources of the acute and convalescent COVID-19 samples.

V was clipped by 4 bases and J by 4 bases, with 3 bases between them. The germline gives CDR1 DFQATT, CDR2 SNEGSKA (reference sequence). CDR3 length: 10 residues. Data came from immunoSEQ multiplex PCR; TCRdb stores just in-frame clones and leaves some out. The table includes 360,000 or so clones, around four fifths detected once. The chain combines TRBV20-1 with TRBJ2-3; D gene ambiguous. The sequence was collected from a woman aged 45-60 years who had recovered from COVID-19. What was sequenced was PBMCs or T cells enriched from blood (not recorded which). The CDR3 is CSATADTQYF. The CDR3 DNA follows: TGCAGTGCTACCGCAGATACGCAGTATTTT.